The 25 T cell receptor beta chains below come from one sample, sequenced in a study of siplizumab effects on memory and regulatory T cells. Profiled with immunoSEQ multiplex PCR; TCRdb holds only in-frame clones, not every one. The data contain around 100,000 clones, around 92% of them singletons. The sequenced sample was CD4+ T cells sorted from blood. These receptor sequences come from a human donor in good health.

This chain connects TRBV5-4 to TRBJ1-2; 12 nucleotides align to TRBD1. Germline V gives CDR1 SGHNT, CDR2 YYREEE (reference sequence). This CDR3 has 15 amino acids. Trimming removed 2 bases from V and 2 bases from J; junction bases left unmatched: 1. The CDR3 coding sequence is TGTGCCAGCAGCTTCGGGACAGGGGGCAACTATGGCTACACCTTC. Residues: CASSFGTGGNYGYTF.

This clone showed up just a few times. V and J are TRBV12-5 and TRBJ1-1; weak D call: TRBD1 (5 bases). The CDR3 consists of 12 residues. CDR1 is LGHNT and CDR2 is FRNRAP in the germline V gene. V was clipped by 1 base and J by 8 bases, with 8 bases between them. The CDR3 region has the DNA TGTGCTAGTGGTTTGGGACAGAACGAAGCTTTCTTT. Protein sequence: CASGLGQNEAFF.

The rearrangement links TRBV5-1 to TRBJ2-7; the D gene is possibly TRBD1 (7 bases). Trimming took 4 bases from V and 6 from J, leaving 23 bases between them. The CDR3 consists of 16 residues. Per germline, CDR1 SGHRS and CDR2 YFSETQ. This CDR3 is CASSVEGGQRTFEQYF. DNA for the CDR3: TGCGCCAGCAGCGTAGAGGGGGGACAGCGGACGTTCGAGCAGTACTTC.

The chain's CDR3 is CASLWERVTGELFF. DNA of the CDR3: TGTGCCAGCCTGTGGGAGCGGGTCACCGGGGAGCTGTTTTTT. The chain couples TRBV2 to TRBJ2-2; D is possibly TRBD2 (6 bases). This CDR3 has 14 residues. The germline V gene encodes CDR1 SNHLY and CDR2 FYNNEI. V was cut by 8 bases and J by 4 bases, with 14 bases left in between.

The chain recombines TRBV6-1 with TRBJ1-6; maybe TRBD1 (5 bases). Trimming left V 4 bases short and J 4 bases short, with 11 bases between. CDR1 and CDR2 from the germline V gene are MNHNS and SASEGT. The CDR3 is 15 residues long. The CDR3 region has the DNA TGTGCCAGCAGTGCCCGGGACGGTTATAATTCACCCCTCCACTTT. Translation: CASSARDGYNSPLHF.

The V and J genes are TRBV21-1 and TRBJ2-1; TRBD2 was called by the table and not checked on the DNA. TRBV21-1 is listed as a pseudogene. The CDR3 sequence is 17 residues long. The CDR3 sequence: CASRKVLAGGLPWEQFF. The CDR3 nucleotides are TGTGCCAGCAGGAAAGTACTAGCGGGGGGACTACCTTGGGAGCAGTTCTTC.

The J gene is TRBJ1-4, the V gene TRBV7-9, with 9 bases that match TRBD1. J was trimmed by 7 bases and V by 8 bases; bases with no gene match: 5. CDR1 is SEHNR and CDR2 is FQNEAQ in the germline V gene (reference sequence). The CDR3 is 13 amino acids. This CDR3 is CASRGTGFEKLFF. In nucleotides, the CDR3 is TGTGCCAGCCGCGGGACAGGGTTTGAAAAACTGTTTTTT.

V and J are TRBV5-1 and TRBJ2-3, with D maybe TRBD1 (5 bases). This CDR3 is built from 14 residues. Germline-derived CDR1 and CDR2 are SGHRS and YFSETQ. Trimming stripped 4 bases from V and 5 bases from J, with 14 bases between. CDR3 amino acids: CASSPRAGRDTQYF. The CDR3 DNA follows: TGCGCCAGCAGCCCCAGGGCAGGGCGAGATACGCAGTATTTT.

This chain links TRBV6-5 with TRBJ2-7, with D tentatively TRBD1 (5 bases). Trimming removed 4 bases from V and 2 bases from J, with 12 bases in between. The CDR3 has 14 amino acids. The germline CDR1 and CDR2 sequences are MNHEY and SVGAGI. The CDR3 sequence is CASSLGATPYEQYF. DNA of the CDR3: TGTGCCAGCAGTTTAGGGGCAACGCCCTACGAGCAGTACTTC.

This clone was seen a handful of times. This chain links TRBV21-1 with TRBJ1-2. TRBV21-1 counts as a pseudogene. The CDR3 length is 13 residues. The CDR3 coding sequence is TGTGCCAGCAGCCTAACATACCGCTATGGCTACACCTTC. Its translation is CASSLTYRYGYTF.

The V gene is TRBV4-2, the J gene TRBJ2-2, with 10 bases matching TRBD2. Trimming took 2 bases from V and 3 from J; bases not matched to a gene: 3. This CDR3 region has 16 residues. Looked up from germline, CDR1 is LGHNA and CDR2 is YNFKEQ. The CDR3: CASSQSLAGDTGELFF. The CDR3 region has the DNA TGTGCCAGCAGCCAATCCCTAGCGGGGGACACCGGGGAGCTGTTTTTT.

The chain combines TRBV5-4 with TRBJ1-1; weak D call: TRBD1 (5 bases). This CDR3 spans 14 amino acids. V was trimmed by 6 bases and J by 1 base, leaving 13 bases between them. CDR1 SGHNT and CDR2 YYREEE come from the germline V gene (reference sequence). The CDR3 region has the DNA TGTGCCAGCAAATTCGGGGGAGGGAACACTGAAGCTTTCTTT. Protein sequence: CASKFGGGNTEAFF.

V and J are TRBV7-3 and TRBJ2-5, with D possibly called TRBD1 or TRBD2 (5 bases each). The V gene's germline CDR1 is SGHTA and CDR2 FQGTGA. The V gene lost 5 bases and the J gene lost 4 bases, with 11 bases spanning the gap. This CDR3 contains 13 residues. Here the CDR3 DNA reads TGTGCCAGCAGCGAAACTAGGGGAGAGACCCAGTACTTC. As protein: CASSETRGETQYF.

This sequence joins TRBV9 and TRBJ2-2, with D perhaps matching TRBD1 (5 bases). The length of the CDR3 is 15 residues. The germline V and J ends were trimmed by 0 bases and 7 bases, with 13 bases remaining between them. Germline V lookup: CDR1 SGDLS, CDR2 YYNGEE. In DNA form, the CDR3 reads TGTGCCAGCAGCGTAGCCTTACCAGGGCACGGGGAGCTGTTTTTT. It codes for CASSVALPGHGELFF.

The chain combines TRBV18 with TRBJ1-1; D might be TRBD1 (5 bases). From germline, CDR1 is KGHSH and CDR2 LQKENI. V shed 0 bases and J shed 2 bases, with 7 bases lying between them. The CDR3 has 14 amino acids. The DNA for the CDR3 is TGTGCCAGCTCACCACCGAGGGGCAACACTGAAGCTTTCTTT. It is translated as CASSPPRGNTEAFF. Variable domain in full (rest from reference TRBV18 and TRBJ1-1): NAGVMQNPRHLVRRRGQEARLRCSPMKGHSHVYWYRQLPEEGLKFMVYLQKENIIDESGMPKERFSAEFPKEGPSILRIQQVVRGDSAAYFCASSPPRGNTEAFFGQGTRLTVV.

The chain joins TRBV12-5 to TRBJ2-3; D is undetermined. The V end was cut by 0 bases, the J end by 10 bases, with 8 bases between. The germline V gene encodes CDR1 LGHNT and CDR2 FRNRAP. The CDR3 is 12 residues long. The CDR3 DNA reads TGTGCTAGTGGTTTGGTAATTGATTCGCAGTATTTT. Protein product: CASGLVIDSQYF.

The genes are TRBV7-9 and TRBJ2-1; TRBD1 matches 8 bases. This CDR3 spans 15 amino acids. Trimming at V came to 5 bases and at J to 7 bases, leaving 10 bases not matched to a gene. The germline V gene encodes CDR1 SEHNR and CDR2 FQNEAQ (reference sequence). This CDR3 reads CASSPRTGWGNEQFF. CDR3 sequence (DNA): TGTGCCAGCAGCCCCCGGACAGGGTGGGGGAATGAGCAGTTCTTC.

This rearrangement joins TRBV7-2 to TRBJ2-3; tentatively, D is TRBD2 (6 bases). Deletions cut 6 bases from V and 3 bases from J, with 16 bases between. Looked up from germline, CDR1 is SGHTA and CDR2 is FQGNSA. The CDR3 has 15 residues. CDR3 DNA sequence: TGTGCCAGCAGGGGGGGAAGAACCGGGACAGATACGCAGTATTTT. Encoded protein: CASRGGRTGTDTQYF.

The V and J genes are TRBV7-2 and TRBJ2-7; 8 nucleotides agree with TRBD2. Germline V gene data show CDR1 as SGHTA and CDR2 as FQGNSA. The CDR3 length is 16 residues. After removal of 6 bases from V and 0 bases from J, the junction contained 10 bases not matched to a gene. Here the CDR3 reads CASRGPGGLHSYEQYF. As DNA, the CDR3 is TGTGCCAGCAGAGGACCGGGGGGGCTCCACTCCTACGAGCAGTACTTC.

This chain connects TRBV6-5 to TRBJ2-3; 10 bases line up with TRBD2. The CDR3 spans 15 residues. The germline gives CDR1 MNHEY, CDR2 SVGAGI. V dropped 6 bases and J dropped 5; count of bases not matched to a gene: 8. The CDR3 DNA reads as TGTGCCAGCAGACCACTAGCGGGGTTTCAAGATACGCAGTATTTT. This sequence encodes CASRPLAGFQDTQYF.

This sequence joins TRBV5-1 and TRBJ2-5; 11 bases match TRBD2. The CDR3 has 14 residues. Trimming at V came to 4 bases and at J to 5 bases, leaving 4 bases not matched to a gene. Germline V gives CDR1 SGHRS, CDR2 YFSETQ. The CDR3 nucleotides read TGCGCCAGCAGCCCCGCTAGCGGGGGGGAGACCCAGTACTTC. Translation: CASSPASGGETQYF.

The gene calls are TRBV6-5 and TRBJ1-3; D gene unclear. Per germline, CDR1 MNHEY and CDR2 SVGAGI. This CDR3 contains 13 residues. The germline V and J ends were trimmed by 6 bases and 5 bases, with 11 bases remaining between them. Written as DNA, the CDR3 is TGTGCCAGCAGGGAGGACGGAAGAAACACCATATATTTT. This gives the protein CASREDGRNTIYF.

The chain couples TRBV19 to TRBJ2-3; tentative D call: TRBD2 (5 bases). Germline values: CDR1 LNHDA, CDR2 SQIVND (reference sequence). CDR3 length: 14 residues. V was cut by 6 bases and J by 3 bases, with 13 bases left in between. Here the CDR3 reads CASRREFQTDTQYF. The DNA of the CDR3 is TGTGCCAGTAGGAGGGAATTCCAAACAGATACGCAGTATTTT.

The sample holds a few counts of this clone. The genes are TRBV29-1 and TRBJ1-2, with a tentative D call TRBD1 (6 bases). The length of the CDR3 is 11 residues. Germline CDR1 reads SQVTM; CDR2 reads ANQGSEA. Trimming took 2 bases from V and 12 from J, leaving 13 bases between them. The CDR3 sequence: CSVESNRVNTF. The DNA for the CDR3 is TGCAGCGTTGAATCGAACAGGGTAAACACCTTC.

The J gene is TRBJ2-3, the V gene TRBV4-1; D gene ambiguous. Trimming took 1 base from V and 8 from J, leaving 7 bases between them. Germline values: CDR1 MGHRA, CDR2 YSYEKL. This CDR3 contains 12 residues. The CDR3 nucleotides read TGCGCCAGCAGCCAAGGAGAACGTACGCAGTATTTT. It encodes CASSQGERTQYF.